This T cell receptor beta chain derives from a study of T-cell memory formation after mild COVID-19. Across the study: Clusters of TCRs were largely donor specific.

The CDR3 consists of 11 residues. Between the trimmed V and J ends, which lost 8 bases and 8 bases, there was a span of 10 bases. Study-level points and caveats: Cross-reactive memory apparently joined, as some responding clones appeared in pre-infection memory.

After 5'RACE with constant-segment primers, TCR alpha and TCR beta cDNA libraries carrying sample barcodes and UMIs were obtained. MiXCR was run by TCRdb on the 5' RACE reads, yielding one entry per CDR3 protein. The sample lists approximately 350,000 distinct CDR3 sequences, under 15% occurring once. This clonotype was observed a few times. The antigen remains undetermined. The V call is TRBV12-3 or TRBV12-4, the J call TRBJ2-4, with unresolved D. The receptor comes from a man between 18 and 29 years old who had mild COVID-19 (a few samples of this study predate the infection). Cell type and time point are not known. The source material was PBMCs or a T cell subset sorted from them (not recorded which). CDR3 nucleotides: TGTGCCAGCTCCTCTCTGTACATTCAGTACTTC. Translated, it gives CASSSLYIQYF.